The 32 T cell receptor beta chains listed next were all sequenced from one sample in a study of blood T cell repertoires in COVID-19. Libraries were prepared by immunoSEQ multiplex PCR; TCRdb keeps only in-frame clonotypes and omits some of them. The sample consists of roughly 180,000 clones, 80% to 90% of them appearing once. The sequenced material came from peripheral blood. These receptors were collected from a man aged 55 to 70 with acute or convalescent COVID-19.

The rearrangement links TRBV2 to TRBJ1-3, with D perhaps matching TRBD1 (6 bases). Germline-derived CDR1 and CDR2 are SNHLY and FYNNEI. CDR3 length equals 16 residues. The germline V and J ends were trimmed by 5 bases and 4 bases, with 18 bases remaining between them. The chain's CDR3 is CASSPQGPFGGNTIYF. The CDR3 region has the DNA TGTGCCAGCAGTCCACAGGGCCCGTTCGGGGGAAACACCATATATTTT.

V is TRBV28 and J is TRBJ1-2; D is perhaps TRBD1 (6 bases). The germline V and J ends were trimmed by 5 bases and 3 bases, with 7 bases remaining between them. CDR3 length: 12 residues. Germline V gene data show CDR1 as MDHEN and CDR2 as SYDVKM. CDR3 DNA sequence: TGTGCCAGCAGTAGGGGGTACTATGGCTACACCTTC. Protein sequence: CASSRGYYGYTF.

This clone was observed a few times. V usage is TRBV14 and J usage is TRBJ1-1; TRBD1 might be the D (5 bases). The CDR3 length is 15 residues. V was trimmed by 4 bases and J by 1 base, leaving 13 bases between them. The germline CDR1 and CDR2 sequences are SGHDN and FVKESK. The chain's CDR3 is CASSLLAGKNTEAFF. CDR3 nucleotide sequence: TGTGCCAGCAGCCTTCTGGCAGGGAAGAACACTGAAGCTTTCTTT.

DNA of the CDR3: TGTGCCAGTAGTACCGCAACAGGGGATCGGAACTATGGCTACACCTTC. Translated: CASSTATGDRNYGYTF. V is TRBV19 and J is TRBJ1-2, with 7 bases lining up with TRBD1. This CDR3 is built from 16 residues. Germline assignment: CDR1 LNHDA and CDR2 SQIVND (reference sequence). The ends lost 4 bases at V and 2 bases at J; junction bases unmatched: 10.

This clone was observed a handful of times. The J gene is TRBJ1-5, the V gene TRBV19; 7 bases are a match to TRBD1. The junction had 5 bases not matched to a gene; V was cut back by 4 bases and J by 5 bases. CDR1 is LNHDA and CDR2 is SQIVND in the germline V gene (reference sequence). The CDR3 loop spans 14 amino acids. The CDR3 bases are TGTGCCAGTAGTACGGGACAGCCCCATCAGCCCCAGCATTTT. Encoded protein: CASSTGQPHQPQHF.

V gene TRBV7-3 combines with J gene TRBJ1-6; a possible D gene is TRBD1 (6 bases). Per the germline V gene, CDR1 is SGHTA and CDR2 is FQGTGA. The V gene lost 5 bases and the J gene lost 5 bases, with 19 bases spanning the gap. The CDR3 totals 17 residues. The CDR3 coding sequence is TGTGCCAGCAGCCCCCCGGACAGAGCTCTTAATAATTCACCCCTCCACTTT. Its protein product is CASSPPDRALNNSPLHF.

The chain is built from TRBV3-1 (or the pseudogene TRBV3-2) and TRBJ1-3; 8 bases align to TRBD1. The CDR3 has 18 residues. In germline, CDR1 is LGHDT, CDR2 YNNKEL (reference sequence). The V segment lost 1 base and the J segment 4 bases; nucleotides outside the gene matches: 12. The CDR3 reads CASSQGLLGTGGGNTIYF. The CDR3 DNA reads TGTGCCAGCAGCCAAGGTCTTCTTGGTACAGGGGGAGGAAACACCATATATTTT.

V usage is TRBV6-5 and J usage is TRBJ1-1; D is possibly TRBD1 (6 bases). Trimming pared 8 bases from V and 6 bases from J, leaving 16 bases between. The CDR3 totals 13 residues. CDR1 and CDR2 (germline): MNHEY, SVGAGI. CDR3 sequence reads: CASLGQGMAEAFF. CDR3 DNA sequence: TGTGCCAGCCTCGGGCAGGGGATGGCTGAAGCTTTCTTT.

This clone came up a few times. The chain joins TRBV4-2 to TRBJ2-7, with a possible D match to TRBD2 (6 bases). CDR1 is LGHNA, CDR2 YNFKEQ, per germline. The CDR3 contains 16 residues. V gave up 4 bases and J gave up 0 bases, with 16 bases separating them. The CDR3 sequence: CASSRSRGTSSYEQYF. CDR3 sequence (DNA): TGTGCCAGCAGCCGATCCCGGGGGACCAGCTCCTACGAGCAGTACTTC.

V usage is TRBV24-1 and J usage is TRBJ1-1, with TRBD1 matching 10 bases. The CDR3 extends over 15 amino acids. Trimming removed 4 bases from V and 4 bases from J; junction bases left unmatched: 5. Germline CDR1 is KGHDR and CDR2 is SFDVKD. The CDR3 region is CATSDRWTGGTEAFF. The CDR3 bases are TGTGCCACCAGTGACCGGTGGACAGGGGGCACTGAAGCTTTCTTT.

The chain couples TRBV28 to TRBJ1-2; D remains ambiguous. This CDR3 has 12 residues. The V gene lost 7 bases and the J gene lost 8 bases, with 14 bases spanning the gap. In germline, CDR1 is MDHEN, CDR2 SYDVKM. The CDR3 protein is CASTQTTRGYTF. DNA of the CDR3: TGTGCCAGCACCCAGACAACGCGAGGCTACACCTTC.

This chain uses TRBV10-3 with TRBJ1-2; possibly TRBD1 for D (5 bases). CDR3 length: 14 amino acids. Trimming cost V 5 bases and J 0 bases, with 10 bases left between them. Germline V gene sequence: CDR1 ENHRY, CDR2 SYGVKD. CDR3 nucleotide sequence: TGTGCCATCAGTTTGGACACAACTAACTATGGCTACACCTTC. Translated, it gives CAISLDTTNYGYTF.

This sequence joins TRBV28 and TRBJ2-7; the match to TRBD1 covers 9 bases. There are 15 residues in the CDR3. Germline CDR1 reads MDHEN; CDR2 reads SYDVKM. The junction had 6 bases not matched to a gene; V was cut back by 4 bases and J by 2 bases. The CDR3 protein is CASSSPGQGAYEQYF. CDR3 bases: TGTGCCAGCAGTTCCCCGGGACAGGGAGCCTACGAGCAGTACTTC.

This sequence joins TRBV20-1 and TRBJ2-7; D might be TRBD2 (5 bases). Germline V gives CDR1 DFQATT, CDR2 SNEGSKA (reference sequence). This CDR3 has 10 amino acids. V was clipped by 2 bases and J by 6 bases, with 5 bases between them. The CDR3 DNA reads as TGCAGTGCTAGACGGGGCGAGCAGTACTTC. Translation: CSARRGEQYF.

This clone was recorded a few times. The chain recombines TRBV18 with TRBJ2-7, with TRBD1 matching over 7 bases. V lost 3 bases and J lost 6; bases outside the gene matches: 5. CDR1 is KGHSH, CDR2 LQKENI, per germline. CDR3 length: 13 amino acids. CDR3 loop: CASSPRGKGEQYF. The CDR3 coding sequence is TGTGCCAGCTCACCCAGGGGGAAGGGCGAGCAGTACTTC.

This chain connects TRBV28 to TRBJ2-2, with no clear D. This CDR3 comprises 15 residues. Per the germline V gene, CDR1 is MDHEN and CDR2 is SYDVKM. Trimming left V 7 bases short and J 5 bases short, with 17 bases between. CDR3 amino acids: CASTRYLARTGELFF. The DNA for the CDR3 is TGTGCCAGCACGAGGTATCTCGCGAGAACCGGGGAGCTGTTTTTT.

The gene calls are TRBV7-2 and TRBJ2-2; 9 bases agree with TRBD2. CDR1 is SGHTA and CDR2 is FQGNSA in the germline V gene. This CDR3 is 16 amino acids long. V was clipped by 5 bases and J by 3 bases; unmatched bases: 7. CDR3 coding DNA: TGTGCCAGCAGCCGTATTTGGACTAGCGACACCGGGGAGCTGTTTTTT. Translation gives CASSRIWTSDTGELFF.

The V gene is TRBV24-1, the J gene TRBJ2-1; D unresolved. The CDR3 spans 16 residues. The germline V gene encodes CDR1 KGHDR and CDR2 SFDVKD. The V and J ends lost 3 bases and 0 bases respectively, with 11 bases between them. The CDR3 is CATSDRVAGSYNEQFF. The CDR3 coding sequence is TGTGCCACCAGTGATCGAGTAGCCGGCTCCTACAATGAGCAGTTCTTC.

The V and J genes are TRBV5-1 and TRBJ2-1, with a possible D match to TRBD2 (5 bases). Germline V CDR1 and CDR2: SGHRS, YFSETQ. V was clipped by 0 bases and J by 7 bases, with 8 bases between them. The length of the CDR3 is 13 residues. CDR3 sequence reads: CASSLDGGNEQFF. DNA of the CDR3: TGCGCCAGCAGCTTGGACGGAGGAAATGAGCAGTTCTTC.

The count of this clone is one. This rearrangement joins TRBV28 to TRBJ1-5; tentatively, D is TRBD1 (6 bases). The CDR3 is 13 residues long. V was trimmed by 3 bases and J by 7 bases, leaving 10 bases between them. Germline lookup yields CDR1 MDHEN and CDR2 SYDVKM. As DNA, the CDR3 is TGTGCCAGCAGTTTGATTGGGGGCCAGCCCCAGCATTTT. The encoded protein is CASSLIGGQPQHF.

The genes are TRBV9 and TRBJ1-5; possibly TRBD1 for D (6 bases). Between the trimmed V and J ends, which lost 3 bases and 6 bases, there was a span of 16 bases. The CDR3 consists of 15 residues. Germline CDR1 reads SGDLS; CDR2 reads YYNGEE. In DNA, the CDR3 is TGTGCCAGCAGCGCCTCGGGGGGCGAATCTCAGCCCCAGCATTTT. As protein: CASSASGGESQPQHF.

This clone was seen just once. The chain joins TRBV19 to TRBJ2-2; D might be TRBD2 (7 bases). V was trimmed by 3 bases and J by 6 bases, leaving 17 bases between them. Germline V lookup: CDR1 LNHDA, CDR2 SQIVND (reference sequence). This CDR3 is 16 amino acids long. The CDR3 spells CASSIRGASVAGELFF. In DNA form, the CDR3 reads TGTGCCAGTAGTATTCGGGGGGCTTCAGTAGCCGGGGAGCTGTTTTTT.

The V call is TRBV18, the J call TRBJ2-3, with TRBD1 matching 8 bases. Germline assignment: CDR1 KGHSH and CDR2 LQKENI. Germline trimming cut 5 bases from V and 4 bases from J; bases unmatched to any gene: 8. The CDR3 is made up of 15 amino acids. CDR3 in DNA: TGTGCCAGCTCAACGTACGCAGGGGGCGCAGATACGCAGTATTTT. Protein: CASSTYAGGADTQYF. Full variable domain (rest looked up from reference TRBV18 and TRBJ2-3): NAGVMQNPRHLVRRRGQEARLRCSPMKGHSHVYWYRQLPEEGLKFMVYLQKENIIDESGMPKERFSAEFPKEGPSILRIQQVVRGDSAAYFCASSTYAGGADTQYFGPGTRLTVL.

The J gene is TRBJ2-5, the V gene TRBV7-6; D call uncertain. Germline CDR1 SGHVS, CDR2 FNYEAQ. V was clipped by 4 bases and J by 5 bases, with 14 bases between them. The CDR3 length is 14 residues. The CDR3 is CASSSPAAGETQYF. DNA of the CDR3: TGTGCCAGCAGCTCCCCGGCGGCTGGGGAGACCCAGTACTTC.

This CDR3 is CASSILAGGPGDEQFF. The CDR3 DNA sequence: TGTGCCAGTAGTATTCTAGCGGGAGGGCCCGGTGATGAGCAGTTCTTC. The gene calls are TRBV19 and TRBJ2-1, with 12 bases fitting TRBD2. The CDR3 is made up of 16 amino acids. Germline V gives CDR1 LNHDA, CDR2 SQIVND (reference sequence). V trimming: 3 bases; J trimming: 8 bases; junction bases outside the gene matches: 8.

The chain couples TRBV27 to TRBJ1-6; the D gene is possibly TRBD1 (6 bases). This CDR3 is 14 amino acids long. Looked up from germline, CDR1 is MNHEY and CDR2 is SMNVEV (reference sequence). V was clipped by 7 bases and J by 6 bases, with 13 bases between them. In DNA form, the CDR3 reads TGTGCCAGCACCGGGACACCTCTTAATTCACCCCTCCACTTT. This sequence encodes CASTGTPLNSPLHF.

This chain joins TRBV10-3 and TRBJ2-7, with a possible D match to TRBD1 (5 bases). The CDR3 sequence is 16 residues long. Between the trimmed V and J ends, which lost 0 bases and 6 bases, there was a span of 18 bases. Germline CDR1 and CDR2: ENHRY and SYGVKD. The CDR3: CAISESIGRVNFEQYF. The CDR3 DNA reads as TGTGCCATCAGTGAGTCTATCGGCAGGGTTAACTTCGAGCAGTACTTC.

The chain has TRBV29-1 and TRBJ1-2, with D possibly being TRBD1 (6 bases). CDR1 and CDR2 (germline): SQVTM, ANQGSEA. Trimming stripped 6 bases from V and 4 bases from J, with 12 bases between. CDR3 length: 12 amino acids. Here the CDR3 reads CSVGAGRYGYTF. In nucleotides, the CDR3 is TGCAGCGTGGGGGCCGGCCGCTATGGCTACACCTTC.

The J gene is TRBJ2-5, the V gene TRBV11-2; D possibly corresponds to TRBD2 (5 bases). V lost 1 base and J lost 7, with 10 bases in between. This CDR3 contains 13 residues. In germline, CDR1 is SGHAT, CDR2 FQNNGV. The CDR3 spells CASSLGGSGTQYF. The CDR3, as DNA: TGTGCCAGCAGCTTAGGAGGCAGCGGGACCCAGTACTTC.

The V call is TRBV30, the J call TRBJ1-1; D remains unclear. The CDR3 is 13 amino acids. Trimming took 4 bases from V and 5 from J, leaving 14 bases between them. CDR1 is GTSNPN, CDR2 SVGIG, per germline (reference sequence). In nucleotides, the CDR3 is TGTGCCTGGACCATTCTACCGGGGACTGAAGCTTTCTTT. Its translation: CAWTILPGTEAFF.

The CDR3 nucleotides read TGTGCCTGGGCGCTGGGGGCCGGGGCCAACGTCCTGACTTTC. Translation: CAWALGAGANVLTF. The chain couples TRBV30 to TRBJ2-6, with D possibly TRBD1 on 6 matching bases. Trimming took 5 bases from V and 4 from J, leaving 12 bases between them. In germline, CDR1 is GTSNPN, CDR2 SVGIG (reference sequence). This CDR3 has 14 amino acids.

V usage is TRBV5-1 and J usage is TRBJ1-3; D perhaps matches TRBD1 (6 bases). CDR1 and CDR2 (germline): SGHRS, YFSETQ. There are 17 residues in the CDR3. Deletions cut 3 bases from V and 0 bases from J, with 16 bases between. The CDR3 DNA reads as TGCGCCAGCAGCTACCAGGACAGTATGAGCTCTGGAAACACCATATATTTT. Protein sequence: CASSYQDSMSSGNTIYF.